This T cell receptor beta chain derives from a study of T-cell memory formation after mild COVID-19 (dated by TCRdb to about 2021). In the study overall: TCR sequence clusters from the two donors were largely donor specific. In a couple of donors, T-cell clones that expanded and contracted after mild COVID-19 were followed by sequencing TCRalpha and TCRbeta repertoires longitudinally. The cohort was made up of two young adult volunteers, one female and one male, who were previously healthy. The paper as a whole reports these results and caveats: SARS-CoV-2 specificity of the second-wave clones peaking on day 37 was not confirmed. Contracting CD4+ clones were located mainly in the CM and EM memory subsets, whereas CD8+ clones were found to be enriched in EMRA. The study covered only two mild cases, and larger cohorts including severe cases with pre-infection samples were considered necessary. Some responding clones were detected in pre-infection memory, which suggested that pre-existing cross-reactive memory T cells had joined the SARS-CoV-2 response. From day 15 to 85, contracting clones showed balanced CD4/CD8 phenotypes, whereas a second wave of clones that expanded from day 15 to 37 leaned towards CD4+.

This clonotype is categorized as large (0.1 to 1%). It has no known antigen specificity. There are no base qualities to consult, and no much larger clone falls within one base. Ficoll-Paque density gradient centrifugation was used to isolate PBMCs. The reads were generated on an Illumina NovaSeq 6000. TCRalpha and TCRbeta cDNA libraries were constructed by 5'RACE with constant-segment primers, with sample barcodes and unique molecular identifiers being introduced. RNA was extracted from every sample with Trizol reagent. Library amplification was performed in two PCR steps, and a second sample barcode and Illumina TruSeq adapters were introduced in the second step. The libraries were sequenced on an Illumina NovaSeq using 2 x 150 bp paired-end reads. In the source study's methods: Reads were demultiplexed and collapsed into UMI-guided consensus sequences with migec v1.2.7. Using mixcr v2.1.11, the UMI consensuses were aligned to TRA and TRB V and J templates and assembled into clonotypes. A clonotype was counted as expanded or contracted only when both edgeR and NoisET called the clonotype significant, with the noise models trained on biological replicates. edgeR calls used a false discovery rate-adjusted p below 0.01 and a log2 fold-change threshold of 1. As an exploratory analysis of dynamics, max-normalized trajectories of the 1000 most abundant clonotypes were examined by PCA with hierarchical clustering. Separately sequenced CD4+ and CD8+ repertoires were used to assign a CD4 or CD8 phenotype to each responding clone. TCRdb trimmed public reads at Q25 via fastp, called clones via MiXCR and kept in-frame beta chains. For every CDR3 protein sequence, its rows merge into one entry that carries the most common genes and DNA. For this entry, the V and J calls and clone size follow TCRdb and not the study's own pipeline. The table for this sample lists about 210,000 distinct CDR3 sequences; around 26% of them were counted only once. The ten largest account for 9.5% to 12% of the sample.

The CDR3, from cysteine to phenylalanine, totals 15 residues. The CDR3 DNA has 45 bases and is translated from base 1. Sequences MNHNS (CDR1) and SASEGT (CDR2) are obtained from the germline V gene. V was cut back by 4 bases and J by 5 bases, leaving a gap of 17 bases between them. Recombination linked TRBV6-1 to TRBJ1-1; a weak D assignment points to TRBD1 (5 bases agree). The sequenced sample was PBMCs or a T cell subset sorted from them (not recorded which). This clonotype was sampled from an adult woman who had mild COVID-19 (a few samples of this study predate the infection). The sample titles of this study are shuffled in the database, so cell type and time point are left out; the donor was told from shared clones. The nucleotide sequence is TGTGCCAGCAGTGGGGCAGGGTTAGGATGGACTGAAGCTTTCTTT. It encodes CASSGAGLGWTEAFF.